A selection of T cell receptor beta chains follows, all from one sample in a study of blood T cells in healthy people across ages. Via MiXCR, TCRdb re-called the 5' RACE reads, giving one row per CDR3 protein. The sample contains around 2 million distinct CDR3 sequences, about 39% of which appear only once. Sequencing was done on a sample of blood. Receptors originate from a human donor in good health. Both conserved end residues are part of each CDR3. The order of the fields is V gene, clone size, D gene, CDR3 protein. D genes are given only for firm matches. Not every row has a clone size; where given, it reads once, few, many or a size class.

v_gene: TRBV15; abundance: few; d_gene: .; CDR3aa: CATSRGPLASGNQPQHF
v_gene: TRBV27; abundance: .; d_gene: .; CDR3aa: CASSLSAGTGEQYF
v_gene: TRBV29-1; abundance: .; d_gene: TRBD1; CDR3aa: CSVEDLQGREQYF
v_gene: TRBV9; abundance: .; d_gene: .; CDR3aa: CASRGTDDTGELFF
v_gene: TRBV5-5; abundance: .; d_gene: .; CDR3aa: CASRHPGQGREKLFF
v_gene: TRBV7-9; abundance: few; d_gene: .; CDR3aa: CASSLVVAADEQFF
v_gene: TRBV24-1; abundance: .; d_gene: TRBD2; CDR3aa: CATSDLAGTRDNEQFF
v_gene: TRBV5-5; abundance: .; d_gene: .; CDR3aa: CASSSERTAATYEQYF
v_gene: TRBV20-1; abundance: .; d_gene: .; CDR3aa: CSARDRVWIETQYF
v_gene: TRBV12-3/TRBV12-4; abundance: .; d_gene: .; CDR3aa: CASSLSGGAFYNEQFF
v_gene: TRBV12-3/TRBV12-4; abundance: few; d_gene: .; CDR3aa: CASSLAVAVYGYTF
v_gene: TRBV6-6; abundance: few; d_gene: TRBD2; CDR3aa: CASSYDVTSGDDEQFF
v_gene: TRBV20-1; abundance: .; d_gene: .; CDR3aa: CSARDKAFSNQPQHF
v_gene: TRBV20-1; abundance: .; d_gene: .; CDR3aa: CSARDPEGKGTRFSYEQYF
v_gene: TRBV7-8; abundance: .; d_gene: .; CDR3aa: CASSPLESSYEQYF
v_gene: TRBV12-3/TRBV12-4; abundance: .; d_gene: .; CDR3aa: CASRYRDVNEQFF
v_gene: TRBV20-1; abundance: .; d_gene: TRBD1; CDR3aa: CSTGRGWGQPQHF
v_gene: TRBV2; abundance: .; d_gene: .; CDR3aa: CASSAVAKNIQYF
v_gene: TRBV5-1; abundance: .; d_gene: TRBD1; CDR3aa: CASRGTGDNEKLFF
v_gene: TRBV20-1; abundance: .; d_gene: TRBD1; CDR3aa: CSARDFRTGFDQPQHF
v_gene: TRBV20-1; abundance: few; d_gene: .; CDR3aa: CSAIRHRAGTDTQYF
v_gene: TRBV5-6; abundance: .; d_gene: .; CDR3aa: CASSLVAAETDTQYF
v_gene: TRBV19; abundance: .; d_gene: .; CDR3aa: CASSIRQGLEQYF
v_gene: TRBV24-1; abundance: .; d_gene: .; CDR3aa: CATSDLDRQGYNEQFF
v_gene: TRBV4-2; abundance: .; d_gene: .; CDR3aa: CASSPEVGGNQPQHF
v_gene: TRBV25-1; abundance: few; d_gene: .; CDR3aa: CASSDVGAGEQFF
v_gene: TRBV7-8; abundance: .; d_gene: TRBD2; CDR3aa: CASSLAWRGGGYEQFF
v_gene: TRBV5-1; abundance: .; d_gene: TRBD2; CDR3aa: CASSVDVAGGGTQYF